The 21 T cell receptor beta chains presented below share a single source sample, sequenced in a study of vaccination and CD4 T cells after COVID-19. No antigen is known for these receptors. With the Oncomine TCR Beta short-read assay, DNA from cultured CD4+ T cells was sequenced. Each CDR3 protein is one row after TCRdb ran MiXCR on the PCR reads. The sample records several thousand distinct CDR3 sequences, 60% to 80% being singletons. Documented treatment: roughly 11-day PBMC culture with coronavirus spike peptide pools or control peptides (ViraFEST assay). The specimen was CD4+ T cells from blood, cultured in vitro. The receptors here all came from a human donor who had recovered from COVID-19.

This clonotype occurred once. The rearrangement uses TRBV5-4 and TRBJ1-1; 7 bases map to TRBD1. CDR3 size: 14 residues. Germline V gene sequence: CDR1 SGHNT, CDR2 YYREEE (reference sequence). V gave up 3 bases and J gave up 2 bases; unmatched junction bases: 4. The CDR3 protein is CASSSRDSNTEAFF. Written as DNA, the CDR3 is TGTGCCAGCAGCTCCCGGGACAGCAACACTGAAGCTTTCTTT. The full variable domain, completed using reference TRBV5-4 and TRBJ1-1, is ETGVTQSPTHLIKTRGQQVTLRCSSQSGHNTVSWYQQALGQGPQFIFQYYREEENGRGNFPPRFSGLQFPNYSSELNVNALELDDSALYLCASSSRDSNTEAFFGQGTRLTVV.

V gene TRBV12-3 or TRBV12-4 combines with J gene TRBJ1-2; tentative D call: TRBD1 (5 bases). The CDR3 covers 11 residues. The ends were cut back, 3 bases at V and 8 bases at J, with 7 bases in the middle. The DNA for the CDR3 is TGTGCCAGCAGTTTGGACAAGGGCTACACCTTC. Its translation: CASSLDKGYTF.

This rearrangement joins TRBV6-1 to TRBJ1-2; 7 bases fit TRBD1. The CDR3 is 13 amino acids. V shed 7 bases and J 4 bases; nucleotides not matched to a gene: 6. CDR1 MNHNS and CDR2 SASEGT come from the germline V gene. The CDR3 spells CASTPTGFYGYTF. CDR3 in DNA: TGTGCCAGCACCCCGACAGGGTTCTATGGCTACACCTTC.

Concerning this clonotype itself: A much larger clone differs from this one at a single base, so this may be a read error. This chain connects TRBV6-1 to TRBJ1-2, with a weak D call TRBD1 (6 bases). Germline V gene data show CDR1 as MNHNS and CDR2 as SASEGT. Trimming took 6 bases from V and 10 from J, leaving 21 bases between them. The CDR3 is 14 amino acids. CDR3 protein: CASSSTGRGADYTF. CDR3 coding DNA: TGTGCCAGCAGCTCTACTGGACGGGGGGCGGACTACACCTTC.

The V and J genes are TRBV21-1 and TRBJ2-1; the D segment call TRBD1 is taken from the table without a DNA check. TRBV21-1 is a known pseudogene. The CDR3 covers 15 residues. The CDR3 nucleotides read TGTGCCAGCTCCAAACAGGACAGGGGGCGGGGTGAGCAGTTCTTC. As protein: CASSKQDRGRGEQFF.

The chain links TRBV20-1 to TRBJ2-7, with TRBD2 identical over 7 bases. The J call may be faulty, since TRBJ2-5 better matches the DNA end. The CDR3 totals 16 residues. The germline CDR1 and CDR2 sequences are DFQATT and SNEGSKA (reference sequence). The CDR3 loop reads CSARGPLRERQETQYF. CDR3 sequence (DNA): TGCAGTGCTAGAGGGCCTTTGCGGGAGCGTCAAGAGACCCAGTACTTC.

The chain couples TRBV20-1 to TRBJ1-2; perhaps TRBD1 as D (6 bases). The germline V gene encodes CDR1 DFQATT and CDR2 SNEGSKA (reference sequence). CDR3 length: 12 residues. CDR3 DNA sequence: TGCAGCGACACAGGGTACAACTATGGCTACACCTTC. Translated, it gives CSDTGYNYGYTF.

The J gene is TRBJ1-1, the V gene TRBV20-1; D is uncertain. CDR1 DFQATT and CDR2 SNEGSKA come from the germline V gene (reference sequence). Trimming shortened V by 5 bases and J by 1 base, and 14 bases separated the two germline ends. CDR3 length: 14 residues. The CDR3 reads CSALRLQTNTEAFF. DNA of the CDR3: TGCAGTGCTTTAAGGCTCCAAACGAACACTGAAGCTTTCTTT.

The CDR3 sequence: CASREQGRNYGYTF. DNA of the CDR3: TGTGCCAGCAGAGAACAGGGCCGTAACTATGGCTACACCTTC. J is TRBJ1-2 and V is TRBV25-1; the D gene is possibly TRBD1 (6 bases). The V gene's germline CDR1 is MGHDK and CDR2 SYGVNS. The CDR3 has 14 amino acids. V lost 6 bases and J 1 base, leaving 12 bases between the germline ends.

This clonotype was detected once. This chain joins TRBV12-3 or TRBV12-4 and TRBJ1-1, with D possibly matching TRBD1 (6 bases). The CDR3 is 13 residues long. V lost 8 bases to trimming and J lost 1 base, with 11 bases between them. The CDR3 loop is CASGGDKNTEAFF. CDR3 nucleotide sequence: TGTGCCAGCGGGGGGGACAAGAACACTGAAGCTTTCTTT.

The rearrangement links TRBV6-2 or TRBV6-3 to TRBJ1-5; a possible D gene is TRBD1 (5 bases). The CDR3 totals 13 residues. Germline CDR1 and CDR2: MNHEY and SVGEGT. The V and J ends lost 6 bases and 7 bases respectively, with 13 bases between them. CDR3 amino acids: CASRRGGNQPQHF. CDR3 sequence (DNA): TGTGCCAGCAGACGGGGGGGGAACCAGCCCCAGCATTTT.

The J gene is TRBJ2-3, the V gene TRBV7-3, with D unresolved. The germline V gene has CDR1 SGHTA and CDR2 FQGTGA. Trimming pared 2 bases from V and 1 base from J, leaving 7 bases between. The CDR3 contains 14 residues. The CDR3 loop reads CASSLQQGTDTQYF. The CDR3 DNA is TGTGCCAGCAGCTTACAGCAGGGCACAGATACGCAGTATTTT.

The CDR3: CASSNNNGYTF. The CDR3, as DNA: TGTGCCAGCAGTAACAATAATGGCTACACCTTC. The V call is TRBV6-1, the J call TRBJ1-2; D unresolved. Germline V gives CDR1 MNHNS, CDR2 SASEGT. V lost 5 bases and J lost 6, with 7 bases in between. The CDR3 has 11 amino acids.

This chain connects TRBV12-3 or TRBV12-4 to TRBJ1-5; possible D gene TRBD1, 5 bases. The CDR3 loop spans 14 amino acids. V gave up 5 bases and J gave up 3 bases, with 11 bases separating them. CDR3: CASSRGRFNQPQHF. DNA for the CDR3: TGTGCCAGCAGTCGGGGACGGTTCAATCAGCCCCAGCATTTT.

This clonotype was recorded only once. The chain employs TRBV24-1 and TRBJ1-2, with a tentative D call TRBD1 (6 bases). The CDR3 sequence is 13 residues long. CDR1 is KGHDR and CDR2 is SFDVKD in the germline V gene. The germline V and J ends were trimmed by 6 bases and 4 bases, with 11 bases remaining between them. The CDR3 nucleotides are TGTGCCACCAGTACAGGGTCGCGCTATGGCTACACCTTC. It codes for CATSTGSRYGYTF.

This clonotype was observed a handful of times. The CDR3 DNA follows: TGTGCCAGCAGCTTGTTCCCAGGGGCGGTTCAGCCCCAGCATTTT. It translates to CASSLFPGAVQPQHF. This chain links TRBV5-5 with TRBJ1-5; D might be TRBD1 (6 bases). CDR3 size: 15 residues. The germline V gene has CDR1 SGHKS and CDR2 YYEKEE (reference sequence). With 1 base removed from V and 6 bases from J, the gap between germline ends came to 14 bases.

The chain uses TRBV7-3 and TRBJ1-2; 8 nucleotides align to TRBD1. The CDR3 runs 14 residues. CDR1 is SGHTA and CDR2 is FQGTGA in the germline V gene. Losses at the gene ends were 0 bases for V and 8 bases for J; bases not matched to a gene: 5. Written as DNA, the CDR3 is TGTGCCAGCAGCTTAACCCCAGGGGGCATGGGCTACACCTTC. This encodes CASSLTPGGMGYTF.

This clonotype was recorded only once. V gene TRBV6-5 combines with J gene TRBJ1-1; 11 nucleotides agree with TRBD1. V lost 0 bases to trimming and J lost 3 bases; unmatched junction nucleotides: 0. The germline gives CDR1 MNHEY, CDR2 SVGAGI. CDR3 length equals 15 residues. The CDR3 reads CASSYSDRGHTEAFF. The CDR3, as DNA: TGTGCCAGCAGTTACTCGGACAGGGGGCACACTGAAGCTTTCTTT.

V and J are TRBV10-1 and TRBJ1-1, with a weak D call TRBD1 (5 bases). CDR3 length equals 15 residues. V lost 6 bases and J lost 0, with 14 bases in between. Germline CDR1 WNHNN, CDR2 SYGVQD (reference sequence). The CDR3 protein is CASRPRGGLNTEAFF. Here the CDR3 DNA reads TGCGCCAGCAGGCCGAGGGGAGGGTTGAACACTGAAGCTTTCTTT.

This clonotype came up a few times. The chain couples TRBV20-1 to TRBJ1-2, with D maybe TRBD1 (6 bases). With 5 bases removed from V and 7 bases from J, the gap between germline ends came to 20 bases. Germline V gene lookup returns CDR1 DFQATT and CDR2 SNEGSKA (reference sequence). The CDR3 extends over 14 amino acids. The CDR3 DNA reads as TGCAGTGCTCAACACGGGGGGCGCAAGATTGGCTACACCTTC. This gives the protein CSAQHGGRKIGYTF.

The chain uses TRBV6-1 and TRBJ1-1; possible D gene TRBD1, 6 bases. The V gene's germline CDR1 is MNHNS and CDR2 SASEGT. V gave up 7 bases and J gave up 0 bases, with 15 bases separating them. CDR3 length: 15 residues. The CDR3 is CASNKGGIMNTEAFF. The CDR3 DNA sequence: TGTGCCAGCAACAAAGGGGGGATTATGAACACTGAAGCTTTCTTT.